This entry is about one TCR beta chain. The antigen is undetermined. Sequencing was performed with immunoSEQ multiplex PCR; in TCRdb, only in-frame clones are kept and a portion is missing. The sample consists of about 20,000 clones, 80% to 90% of them appearing once. CFSE-labeled sorted T cells met regulatory or mature dendritic cells for 5 days. The sample comes from a study of regulatory dendritic cells for organ transplantation. General study points: Memory CD8+ clonal expansion seemed more limited with regulatory than mature dendritic cells.

Germline lookup yields CDR1 SGHTA and CDR2 FQGTGA. The CDR3 is 15 residues long. The V gene end was trimmed by 0 bases and the J gene end by 0 bases; junction bases not matched to a gene: 0. The J gene is TRBJ2-7, the V gene TRBV7-3, with 9 bases fitting TRBD2. The TCR sequence derives from a human donor in good health. The sequencing sample was made of naive CD4+ T cells from blood cultured with regulatory dendritic cells. The subset was: CD45RA+ naive T cells. This CDR3 reads CASSLTSGSSYEQYF. CDR3 nucleotides: TGTGCCAGCAGCTTAACTAGCGGGAGCTCCTACGAGCAGTACTTC.